The rows below give T cell receptor beta chains drawn from one sample of a study of blood T cells in healthy people across ages. TCRdb analysed the 5' RACE reads with MiXCR anew, one entry per CDR3 protein. The sample consists of about 690,000 distinct CDR3 sequences, 40% to 50% of them appearing once. Input material: blood. The receptors come from an elderly man in good health. The CDR3 runs from the conserved cysteine through the conserved F or W. The order of the fields is V gene, J gene, CDR3 protein.

V gene: TRBV6-5
J gene: TRBJ1-1
CDR3 protein: CASSYSSGGTAFF

V gene: TRBV7-2
J gene: TRBJ2-7
CDR3 protein: CASSTGTSGRRTYEQYF

V gene: TRBV5-6
J gene: TRBJ2-1
CDR3 protein: CASSWGRPNEQFF

V gene: TRBV7-8
J gene: TRBJ2-5
CDR3 protein: CASSPGLAVNNEQYF

V gene: TRBV5-1
J gene: TRBJ1-1
CDR3 protein: CASSLVGANTEAFF

V gene: TRBV20-1
J gene: TRBJ1-1
CDR3 protein: CSSETEGPPEAFF

V gene: TRBV29-1
J gene: TRBJ2-1
CDR3 protein: CSVASGSYNEQFF

V gene: TRBV28
J gene: TRBJ2-7
CDR3 protein: CASSLVIGLSYEQYF

V gene: TRBV12-5
J gene: TRBJ2-1
CDR3 protein: CASGLLAGGATIEQFF

V gene: TRBV10-3
J gene: TRBJ2-7
CDR3 protein: CAISESTSGTYEQYF

V gene: TRBV28
J gene: NA
CDR3 protein: CASSLKGKLGEQYF

V gene: TRBV6-1
J gene: TRBJ2-3
CDR3 protein: CASEAGTSTDTQYF

V gene: TRBV6-2/TRBV6-3
J gene: TRBJ2-7
CDR3 protein: CAGARDRGSEQYF

V gene: TRBV6-2/TRBV6-3
J gene: TRBJ2-3
CDR3 protein: CASSYLSTGVFADTQYF

V gene: TRBV6-2/TRBV6-3
J gene: TRBJ2-1
CDR3 protein: CASSYEGGTSEQFF

V gene: TRBV20-1
J gene: TRBJ2-7
CDR3 protein: CSARDPRTGPYEQYF

V gene: TRBV6-2/TRBV6-3
J gene: TRBJ2-5
CDR3 protein: CASTLYAAAKETQYF

V gene: TRBV6-1
J gene: TRBJ2-7
CDR3 protein: CASLSGTEGSYEQYF

V gene: TRBV2
J gene: TRBJ2-1
CDR3 protein: CASPKRVIAGRRSHNEQFF

V gene: TRBV7-2
J gene: TRBJ2-4
CDR3 protein: CASSLSSVSDIQYF

V gene: TRBV7-2
J gene: TRBJ2-3
CDR3 protein: CASALGTASDTQYF

V gene: TRBV6-2/TRBV6-3
J gene: TRBJ2-1
CDR3 protein: CASRAEVGRSSYNEQFF

V gene: TRBV20-1
J gene: TRBJ2-3
CDR3 protein: CSARPGLAGNSDTQYF

V gene: TRBV5-1
J gene: TRBJ2-5
CDR3 protein: CAISWGQGAEQYF

V gene: TRBV29-1
J gene: TRBJ2-1
CDR3 protein: CSVVTGEETQFF

V gene: TRBV20-1
J gene: NA
CDR3 protein: CSAEVSAQETQYF

V gene: TRBV15
J gene: TRBJ1-1
CDR3 protein: CATSRDQDPNTEAFF

V gene: TRBV7-2
J gene: TRBJ2-6
CDR3 protein: CASSLDQAMAGANVLAF

V gene: TRBV7-2
J gene: TRBJ2-1
CDR3 protein: CASSVASLGNEQFF

V gene: TRBV9
J gene: TRBJ2-7
CDR3 protein: CASSVAQFTYEQYF

V gene: TRBV20-1
J gene: TRBJ2-5
CDR3 protein: CSATTGETQYF

V gene: TRBV2
J gene: TRBJ1-2
CDR3 protein: CASRDVGTGRDGYTF

V gene: TRBV5-1
J gene: TRBJ2-3
CDR3 protein: CASSVDRPGTDTQYF